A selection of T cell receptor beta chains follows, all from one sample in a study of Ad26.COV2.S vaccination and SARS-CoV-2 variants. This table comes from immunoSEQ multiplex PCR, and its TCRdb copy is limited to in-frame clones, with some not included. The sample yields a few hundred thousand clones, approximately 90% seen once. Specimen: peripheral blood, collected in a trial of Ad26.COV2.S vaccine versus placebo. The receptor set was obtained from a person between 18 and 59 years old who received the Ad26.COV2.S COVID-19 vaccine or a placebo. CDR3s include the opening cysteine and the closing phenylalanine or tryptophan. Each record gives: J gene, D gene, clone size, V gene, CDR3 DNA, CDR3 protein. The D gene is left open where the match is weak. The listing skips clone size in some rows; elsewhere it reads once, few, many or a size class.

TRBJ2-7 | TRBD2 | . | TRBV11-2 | TGTGCCAGCAGCTTAGCCGGACTAGCGGGGGCTGGGGAGCAGTACTTC | CASSLAGLAGAGEQYF
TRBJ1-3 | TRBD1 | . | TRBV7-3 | TGTGCCATCATGGACAGGGGAGGGATTGGAAACACCATATATTTT | CAIMDRGGIGNTIYF
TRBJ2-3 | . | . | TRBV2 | TGTGCCAGCAGTGACATTTACCGGGCTCCCGTCGGAGGCACAGATACGCAGTATTTT | CASSDIYRAPVGGTDTQYF
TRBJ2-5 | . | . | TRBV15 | TGTGCCACCAGCAGAGATATGACAGGCGGGGACCGGGAGACCCAGTACTTC | CATSRDMTGGDRETQYF
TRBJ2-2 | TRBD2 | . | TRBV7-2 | TGTGCCAGCAGCGCCCACCGGACTAGCGAGACCGGGGAGCTGTTTTTT | CASSAHRTSETGELFF
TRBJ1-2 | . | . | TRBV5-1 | TGCGCCAGCAGCTTGGTAAGCGGGCAGGAGGCTGGCTACACCTTC | CASSLVSGQEAGYTF
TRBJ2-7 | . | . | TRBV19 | TGTGCCAGTAGTACGGACGGAGGAACCTACGAGCAGTACTTC | CASSTDGGTYEQYF
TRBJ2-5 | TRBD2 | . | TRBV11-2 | TGTGCCAGCAGCTTAGGAATCACGACTAGCGGTCAAGAGACCCAGTACTTC | CASSLGITTSGQETQYF
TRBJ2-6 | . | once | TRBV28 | TGTGCCAGCAGTTCCCGGGACGCTGGGGCCAACGTCCTGACTTTC | CASSSRDAGANVLTF
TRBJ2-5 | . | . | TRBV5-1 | TGCGCCAGCAGCTTGAAGGAGACCCAGTACTTC | CASSLKETQYF
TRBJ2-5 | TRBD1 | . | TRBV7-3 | TGTGCCAGCAGTTTGACAGGGGGAGAGGGAGAGACCCAGTACTTC | CASSLTGGEGETQYF
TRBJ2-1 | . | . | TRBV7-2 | TGTGCCAGCAGCTTAGGGGTCCCAGGTTCCTACAATGAGCAGTTCTTC | CASSLGVPGSYNEQFF
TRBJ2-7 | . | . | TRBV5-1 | TGCGCCAGCAGCTTGAGGCCCGGGAACTACGAGCAGTACTTC | CASSLRPGNYEQYF
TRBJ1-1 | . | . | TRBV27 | TGTGCCAGCAGCCGTGATTTAGGGGACACTGAAGCTTTCTTT | CASSRDLGDTEAFF
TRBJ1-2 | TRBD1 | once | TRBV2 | TGTGCCAGCAGGTCCGGGACAGGCAAATCCAAGATCTATGGCTACACCTTC | CASRSGTGKSKIYGYTF
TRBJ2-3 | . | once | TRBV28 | TGTGCCAGCAGTTTATTTGGGAGCACAGATACGCAGTATTTT | CASSLFGSTDTQYF
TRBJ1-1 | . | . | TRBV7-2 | TGTGCCAGCAGCGAGAGGGACATCCCGAACACTGAAGCTTTCTTT | CASSERDIPNTEAFF
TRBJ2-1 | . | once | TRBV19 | TGTGCCAGTAGTTCAGGGACTGGGGCCAATGAGCAGTTCTTC | CASSSGTGANEQFF
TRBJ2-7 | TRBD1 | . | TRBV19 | TGTGCCAGTAGTATAGCGGGGACAGCTACTCCCTACGAGCAGTACTTC | CASSIAGTATPYEQYF
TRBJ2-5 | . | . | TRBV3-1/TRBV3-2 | TGTGCCTCCTCCCCGGGGCCCCACGAGACCCAGTACTTC | CASSPGPHETQYF
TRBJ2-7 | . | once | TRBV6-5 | TGTGCCGCCTCAGGGGGGGGATACTACGAGCAGTACTTC | CAASGGGYYEQYF
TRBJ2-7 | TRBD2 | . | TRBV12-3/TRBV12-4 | TGTGCCAGCACAGAGCGGGGGGGCGCGCAGTACTTC | CASTERGGAQYF